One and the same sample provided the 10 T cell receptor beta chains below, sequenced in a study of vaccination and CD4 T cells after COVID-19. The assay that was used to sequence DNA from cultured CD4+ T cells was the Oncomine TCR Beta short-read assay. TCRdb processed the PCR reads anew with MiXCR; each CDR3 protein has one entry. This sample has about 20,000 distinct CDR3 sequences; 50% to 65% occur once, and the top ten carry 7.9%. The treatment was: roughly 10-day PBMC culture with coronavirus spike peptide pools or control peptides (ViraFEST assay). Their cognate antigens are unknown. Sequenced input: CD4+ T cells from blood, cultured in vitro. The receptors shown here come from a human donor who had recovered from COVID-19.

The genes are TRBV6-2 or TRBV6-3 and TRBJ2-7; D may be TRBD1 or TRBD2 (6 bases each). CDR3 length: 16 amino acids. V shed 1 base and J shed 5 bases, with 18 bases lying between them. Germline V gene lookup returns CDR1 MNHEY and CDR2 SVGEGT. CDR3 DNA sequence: TGTGCCAGCAGTTACTATGCGCTAGCGAAGGGGGACGAGCAGTACTTC. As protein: CASSYYALAKGDEQYF.

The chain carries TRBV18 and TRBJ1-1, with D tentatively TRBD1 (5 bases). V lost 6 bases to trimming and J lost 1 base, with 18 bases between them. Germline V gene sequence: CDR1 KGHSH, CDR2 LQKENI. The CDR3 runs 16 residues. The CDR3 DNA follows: TGTGCCAGCTCCCGGGTGGGGGGGGACCCGAACACTGAAGCTTTCTTT. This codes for CASSRVGGDPNTEAFF.

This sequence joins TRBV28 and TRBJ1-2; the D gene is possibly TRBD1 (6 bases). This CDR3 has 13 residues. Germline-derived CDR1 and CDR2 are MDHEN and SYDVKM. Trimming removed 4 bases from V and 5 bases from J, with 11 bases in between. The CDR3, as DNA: TGTGCCAGCAGTTCACTTACAGGGTATGGCTACACCTTC. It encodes CASSSLTGYGYTF.

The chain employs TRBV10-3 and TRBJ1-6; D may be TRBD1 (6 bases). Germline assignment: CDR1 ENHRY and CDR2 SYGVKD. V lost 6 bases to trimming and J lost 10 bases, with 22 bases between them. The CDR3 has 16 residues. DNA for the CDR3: TGTGCCATCAGAGACGCCGGACAGAGTCTTTTCTCACCCCTCCACTTT. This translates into CAIRDAGQSLFSPLHF.

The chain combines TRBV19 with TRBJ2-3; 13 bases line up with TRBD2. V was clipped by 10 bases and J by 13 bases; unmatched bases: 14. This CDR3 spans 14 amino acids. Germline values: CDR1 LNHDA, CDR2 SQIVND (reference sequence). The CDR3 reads CATLRTSGSPEKYF. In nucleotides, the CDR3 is TGTGCCACTCTTAGGACTAGCGGGAGTCCTGAGAAGTATTTT.

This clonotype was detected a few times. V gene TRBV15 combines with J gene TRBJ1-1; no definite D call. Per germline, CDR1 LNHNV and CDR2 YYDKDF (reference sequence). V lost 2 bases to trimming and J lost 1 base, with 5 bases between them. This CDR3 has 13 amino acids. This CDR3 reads CATSRRPNTEAFF. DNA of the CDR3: TGTGCCACCAGCAGACGGCCGAACACTGAAGCTTTCTTT.

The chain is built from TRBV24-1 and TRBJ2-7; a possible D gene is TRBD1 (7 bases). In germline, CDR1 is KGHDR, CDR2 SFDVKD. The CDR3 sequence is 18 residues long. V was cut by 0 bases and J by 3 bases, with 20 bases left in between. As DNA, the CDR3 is TGTGCCACCAGTGATTTGTTGGGCGGGACAGTAAAAGACTACGAGCAGTACTTC. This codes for CATSDLLGGTVKDYEQYF.

DNA of the CDR3: TGTGCCAGCAGTTCACTGACAGGGACAAGGAGGTCCTATGGCTACACCTTC. Residues: CASSSLTGTRRSYGYTF. The rearrangement uses TRBV6-2 or TRBV6-3 and TRBJ1-2, with TRBD1 matching 7 bases. Germline values: CDR1 MNHEY, CDR2 SVGEGT. The junction had 15 bases not matched to a gene; V was cut back by 4 bases and J by 4 bases. This CDR3 has 17 amino acids.

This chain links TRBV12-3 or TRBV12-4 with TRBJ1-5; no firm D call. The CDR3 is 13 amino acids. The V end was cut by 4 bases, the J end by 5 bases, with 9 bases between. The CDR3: CASSYTRDQPQHF. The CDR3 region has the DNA TGTGCCAGCAGTTATACGCGGGATCAGCCCCAGCATTTT.

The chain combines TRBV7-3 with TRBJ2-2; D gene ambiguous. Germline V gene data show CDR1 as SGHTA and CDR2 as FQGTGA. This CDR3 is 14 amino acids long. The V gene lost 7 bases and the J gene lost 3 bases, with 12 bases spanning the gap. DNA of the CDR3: TGTGCCAGCACACCCACGTGGGACACCGGGGAGCTGTTTTTT. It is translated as CASTPTWDTGELFF.